The 24 T cell receptor beta chains in this list originate from one sample, sequenced in a study of cytomegalovirus exposure and HLA in healthy donors. The PCR contained 60 Vbeta and 13 Jbeta primers. The data were produced by immunoSEQ multiplex PCR, yet TCRdb's version contains in-frame clones alone and is incomplete. Counted here are more than 150,000 clones, about 80% occurring once; the ten biggest clones make up around 2%. Sample: PBMCs. These receptors originate from a woman younger than 30 in good health and CMV-seropositive.

The V gene is TRBV27, the J gene TRBJ2-7, with 7 bases matching TRBD2. V dropped 3 bases and J dropped 6; count of bases not matched to a gene: 5. The CDR3 runs 13 residues. Per the germline V gene, CDR1 is MNHEY and CDR2 is SMNVEV (reference sequence). CDR3 nucleotides: TGTGCCAGCAGTTTCCCGGGGGGTCTCGAGCAGTACTTC. It translates to CASSFPGGLEQYF.

This sequence joins TRBV7-9 and TRBJ1-5; maybe TRBD1 (5 bases). With 7 bases removed from V and 7 bases from J, the gap between germline ends came to 11 bases. This CDR3 has 12 amino acids. The V gene's germline CDR1 is SEHNR and CDR2 FQNEAQ (reference sequence). CDR3 nucleotide sequence: TGTGCCAGCACCCAGGGTGAACAGCCCCAGCATTTT. It yields the protein CASTQGEQPQHF.

The V and J genes are TRBV6-1 and TRBJ2-7; D perhaps matches TRBD1 (5 bases). Germline CDR1 MNHNS, CDR2 SASEGT. Between the trimmed V and J ends, which lost 0 bases and 0 bases, there was a span of 15 bases. There are 17 residues in the CDR3. The CDR3 nucleotides are TGTGCCAGCAGTGAAGCGCGTGAAGGGGTGGGCTCCTACGAGCAGTACGTC. Translating gives CASSEAREGVGSYEQYV.

The chain uses TRBV6-5 and TRBJ1-1; 7 nucleotides agree with TRBD1. V lost 6 bases to trimming and J lost 1 base; unmatched junction nucleotides: 5. From germline, CDR1 is MNHEY and CDR2 SVGAGI. The CDR3 is 14 residues long. The CDR3 loop reads CASRGDRENTEAFF. In DNA form, the CDR3 reads TGTGCCAGCAGGGGGGACAGAGAGAACACTGAAGCTTTCTTT.

The chain recombines TRBV30 with TRBJ1-2, with 7 bases fitting TRBD1. The CDR3 length is 14 residues. After removal of 2 bases from V and 3 bases from J, the junction contained 6 bases not matched to a gene. Germline V gives CDR1 GTSNPN, CDR2 SVGIG (reference sequence). The CDR3 DNA sequence: TGTGCCTGGAGTAGGGACAGCACCTACTATGGCTACACCTTC. This gives the protein CAWSRDSTYYGYTF.

The chain recombines TRBV4-1 with TRBJ2-3, with 11 bases fitting TRBD2. Germline CDR1 reads MGHRA; CDR2 reads YSYEKL. The trim removed 0 bases at V and 0 bases at J, leaving 11 bases unmatched. This CDR3 is 20 amino acids long. This CDR3 reads CASSQDRIAGGVLSTDTQYF. The DNA for the CDR3 is TGCGCCAGCAGCCAAGACCGGATAGCGGGGGGGGTATTAAGCACAGATACGCAGTATTTT.

The CDR3 nucleotides read TGTGCCAGCAGCCGGACAGGGGCCACCGGGGAGCTGTTTTTT. This encodes CASSRTGATGELFF. The chain couples TRBV7-3 to TRBJ2-2, with 9 nucleotides matching TRBD1. The V and J ends lost 5 bases and 4 bases, in that order; junction bases with no gene match: 2. Germline loops: CDR1 SGHTA, CDR2 FQGTGA. This CDR3 region has 14 residues.

The rearrangement links TRBV5-4 to TRBJ2-5; no reliable D call. CDR3 length: 13 residues. V was cut by 0 bases and J by 2 bases, with 5 bases left in between. Germline V gives CDR1 SGHNT, CDR2 YYREEE (reference sequence). The CDR3 DNA reads TGTGCCAGCAGCTTGGCTCCGCAAGAGACCCAGTACTTC. Protein: CASSLAPQETQYF.

The rearrangement uses TRBV7-2 and TRBJ1-6, with 7 bases identical to TRBD1. J lost 10 bases, V lost 1 base, and 7 bases had no gene match. CDR1 is SGHTA and CDR2 is FQGNSA in the germline V gene. The CDR3 is 15 amino acids. As DNA, the CDR3 is TGTGCCAGCAGCTTAGAGGGTTACAGGGGCTCACCCCTCCACTTT. It is translated as CASSLEGYRGSPLHF.

The sample holds a few counts of this clone. The genes are TRBV4-1 and TRBJ2-1, with 14 bases that match TRBD2. This CDR3 has 19 amino acids. Trimming took 5 bases from V and 7 from J; bases not matched to a gene: 16. In germline, CDR1 is MGHRA, CDR2 YSYEKL. The CDR3 coding sequence is TGCGCCAGCAGCTGGCGACTAGCGGGGGGGAGGCAAGATTTGAATGAGCAGTTCTTC. Its translation is CASSWRLAGGRQDLNEQFF.

This sequence joins TRBV6-6 and TRBJ1-4; D gene unclear. V gave up 6 bases and J gave up 4 bases, with 9 bases separating them. This CDR3 is built from 13 residues. Germline values: CDR1 MNHNY, CDR2 SVGAGI (reference sequence). The CDR3 protein is CASRSHGNEKLFF. Written as DNA, the CDR3 is TGTGCCAGCAGATCTCACGGTAATGAAAAACTGTTTTTT.

The sample holds a few counts of this clone. The V gene is TRBV18, the J gene TRBJ1-3; D might be TRBD1 (5 bases). Germline assignment: CDR1 KGHSH and CDR2 LQKENI. With 2 bases removed from V and 3 bases from J, the gap between germline ends came to 11 bases. The CDR3 consists of 15 residues. The CDR3 loop reads CASSPATAHGNTIYF. The CDR3 nucleotides read TGTGCCAGCTCACCAGCGACAGCCCATGGAAACACCATATATTTT. The full variable domain, with the rest looked up from reference TRBV18 and TRBJ1-3, is NAGVMQNPRHLVRRRGQEARLRCSPMKGHSHVYWYRQLPEEGLKFMVYLQKENIIDESGMPKERFSAEFPKEGPSILRIQQVVRGDSAAYFCASSPATAHGNTIYFGEGSWLTVV.

The chain recombines TRBV19 with TRBJ1-1; TRBD1 matches 9 bases. J gave up 4 bases and V 5 bases, and 2 bases lay outside the gene matches. The length of the CDR3 is 13 residues. Germline CDR1 and CDR2: LNHDA and SQIVND (reference sequence). The chain's CDR3 is CASSPQGATEAFF. The CDR3 bases are TGTGCCAGTAGTCCACAGGGGGCCACTGAAGCTTTCTTT.

This chain links TRBV6-5 with TRBJ2-4; TRBD1 might be the D (6 bases). V was cut by 1 base and J by 9 bases, with 10 bases left in between. The CDR3 is 13 residues long. CDR1 is MNHEY, CDR2 SVGAGI, per germline. The CDR3 reads CASSYWEGGIQYF. The CDR3 region has the DNA TGTGCCAGCAGTTACTGGGAAGGGGGCATTCAGTACTTC.

This clone was seen only once. The J gene is TRBJ1-5, the V gene TRBV18; 7 nucleotides match TRBD1. The CDR3 runs 15 residues. From germline, CDR1 is KGHSH and CDR2 LQKENI. V shed 1 base and J 9 bases; nucleotides not matched to a gene: 9. CDR3 residues: CASSPQGARQGPQHF. Here the CDR3 DNA reads TGTGCCAGCTCACCACAGGGGGCCCGCCAAGGGCCCCAGCATTTT.

In this sample, this clone turned up once. In DNA form, the CDR3 reads TGTGCCAGCAGGTCCTTTGCGGTTGGCAGCCTTAATTCACCCCTCCACTTT. Its translation is CASRSFAVGSLNSPLHF. The genes are TRBV7-2 and TRBJ1-6; no clear D. V lost 6 bases to trimming and J lost 6 bases, with 21 bases between them. The CDR3 is made up of 17 amino acids. Germline V gene data show CDR1 as SGHTA and CDR2 as FQGNSA.

The chain joins TRBV4-1 to TRBJ2-3, with D maybe TRBD2 (5 bases). This CDR3 comprises 14 residues. The germline V gene has CDR1 MGHRA and CDR2 YSYEKL. V was cut by 10 bases and J by 1 base, with 15 bases left in between. CDR3 amino acids: CATEKEEGTDTQYF. The CDR3 bases are TGCGCCACCGAGAAAGAGGAGGGCACAGATACGCAGTATTTT.

The chain's CDR3 is CASSGLASSGNTIYF. The CDR3 DNA follows: TGTGCCAGCAGTGGGCTTGCTTCTTCTGGAAACACCATATATTTT. The chain combines TRBV6-1 with TRBJ1-3; the D is unclear. The germline gives CDR1 MNHNS, CDR2 SASEGT. The CDR3 has 15 residues. The V end lost 4 bases, the J end lost 1 base, and 11 bases lay between the germline ends.

This clone was observed a handful of times. This chain links TRBV7-3 with TRBJ1-1, with D unclear. The CDR3 contains 14 residues. Germline V lookup: CDR1 SGHTA, CDR2 FQGTGA. V was pared by 2 bases and J by 0 bases, with 7 bases between. The CDR3 DNA follows: TGTGCCAGCAGCTTACATAGCATGAACACTGAAGCTTTCTTT. Encoded protein: CASSLHSMNTEAFF.

The chain recombines TRBV18 with TRBJ1-5; the D gene is possibly TRBD1 (5 bases). The CDR3 spans 13 residues. Germline CDR1 and CDR2: KGHSH and LQKENI. The V gene lost 5 bases and the J gene lost 5 bases, with 10 bases spanning the gap. The CDR3 nucleotides read TGTGCCAGCTCAAAGGGGAGGCATCAGCCCCAGCATTTT. Its translation is CASSKGRHQPQHF.

The V call is TRBV5-1, the J call TRBJ1-5, with D possibly TRBD1 on 5 matching bases. This CDR3 is 15 amino acids long. With 1 base removed from V and 1 base from J, the gap between germline ends came to 9 bases. The V gene's germline CDR1 is SGHRS and CDR2 YFSETQ. The CDR3 DNA follows: TGCGCCAGCAGCTTGACCGGGGGAAGCAATCAGCCCCAGCATTTT. It translates to CASSLTGGSNQPQHF.

The chain employs TRBV7-2 and TRBJ2-1; D unclear. This CDR3 is 15 amino acids long. CDR1 and CDR2 from the germline V gene are SGHTA and FQGNSA. Trimming left V 1 base short and J 9 bases short, with 16 bases between. The chain's CDR3 is CASSLGARFLGEQFF. CDR3 in DNA: TGTGCCAGCAGCTTAGGTGCCAGGTTCCTGGGTGAGCAGTTCTTC.

This chain uses TRBV18 with TRBJ2-2, with 10 bases that match TRBD2. The V gene's germline CDR1 is KGHSH and CDR2 LQKENI. Trimming cost V 2 bases and J 2 bases; bases outside gene matches: 8. This CDR3 region has 18 residues. This chain's CDR3 is CASSPTLAGALNTGELFF. In DNA form, the CDR3 reads TGTGCCAGCTCACCAACTCTAGCGGGGGCCCTAAACACCGGGGAGCTGTTTTTT.

The V and J genes are TRBV7-2 and TRBJ2-3; 13 bases match TRBD2. Germline V gene lookup returns CDR1 SGHTA and CDR2 FQGNSA. J lost 4 bases, V lost 1 base, and 2 bases had no gene match. CDR3 length: 16 amino acids. The CDR3 region is CASSLGTSGGPDTQYF. The CDR3 DNA reads TGTGCCAGCAGCTTAGGGACTAGCGGGGGACCAGATACGCAGTATTTT.